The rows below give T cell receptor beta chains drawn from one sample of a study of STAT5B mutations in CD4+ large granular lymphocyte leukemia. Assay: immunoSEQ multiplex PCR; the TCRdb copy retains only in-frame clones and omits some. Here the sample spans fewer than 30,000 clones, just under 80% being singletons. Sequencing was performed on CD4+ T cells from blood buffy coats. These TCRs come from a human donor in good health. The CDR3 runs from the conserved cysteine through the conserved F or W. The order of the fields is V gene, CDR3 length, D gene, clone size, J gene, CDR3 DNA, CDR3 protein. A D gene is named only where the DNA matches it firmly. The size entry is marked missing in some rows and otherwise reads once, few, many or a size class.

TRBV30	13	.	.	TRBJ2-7	TGTGCCTGGAGGACCCCAAGTCTAGCGACCGAGTACTTC	CAWRTPSLATEYF
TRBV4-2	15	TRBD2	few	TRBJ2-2	TGTGCCAGCAGCTCTAGCGGGGGGTACACCGGGGAGCTGTTTTTT	CASSSSGGYTGELFF
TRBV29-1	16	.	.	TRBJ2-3	TGCAGCGTTGACGCTTTTTGGAGCGGATCCACAGATACGCAGTATTTT	CSVDAFWSGSTDTQYF
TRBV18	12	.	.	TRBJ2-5	TGTGCCAGCTCACCTCAGCAAGAGACCCAGTACTTC	CASSPQQETQYF
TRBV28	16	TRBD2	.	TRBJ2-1	TGTGCCAGCAGCGACCCGGGGACTAGCGGGAAGGTAGAGCAGTTCTTC	CASSDPGTSGKVEQFF
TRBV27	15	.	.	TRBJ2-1	TGTGCCAGCAGTTTAACGGGAGAAGCCTACAATGAGCAGTTCTTC	CASSLTGEAYNEQFF
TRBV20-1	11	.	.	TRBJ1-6	TGCAGTGCTAGAGACCACAGGGCCCTCCACTTT	CSARDHRALHF
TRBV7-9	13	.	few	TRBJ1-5	TGTGCCAGCAGTCCAGATAGCAATCAGCCCCAGCATTTT	CASSPDSNQPQHF
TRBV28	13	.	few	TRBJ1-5	TGTGCCAGCAGTCCAGGGGGCAATCAGCCCCAGCATTTT	CASSPGGNQPQHF
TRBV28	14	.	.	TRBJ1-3	TGTGCCAGCAGTTTGGGGGGGCACGGAAACACCATATATTTT	CASSLGGHGNTIYF
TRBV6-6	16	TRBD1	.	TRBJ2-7	TGTGCCAGCAGTTACTCGAAAGGGGGCGTTGGATACGAGCAGTACTTC	CASSYSKGGVGYEQYF
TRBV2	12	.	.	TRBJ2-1	TGTGCCAGCAGTGATCCGGGGTATGAGCAGTTCTTC	CASSDPGYEQFF
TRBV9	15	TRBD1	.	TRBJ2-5	TGTGCCAGCAGCGTAGGGGCAGGGGGCGGAGAGACCCAGTACTTC	CASSVGAGGGETQYF
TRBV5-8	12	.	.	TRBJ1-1	TGTGCCAGCAGCACGAGGCTGCCGGAAGCTTTCTTT	CASSTRLPEAFF
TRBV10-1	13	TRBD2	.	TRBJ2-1	TGCGCCAGCAGTATAGCGGGGAACAATGAGCAGTTCTTC	CASSIAGNNEQFF
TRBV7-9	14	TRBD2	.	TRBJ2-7	TGTGCCAGCAGCCCCCCGGGGGGGGCCTACGAGCAGTACTTC	CASSPPGGAYEQYF